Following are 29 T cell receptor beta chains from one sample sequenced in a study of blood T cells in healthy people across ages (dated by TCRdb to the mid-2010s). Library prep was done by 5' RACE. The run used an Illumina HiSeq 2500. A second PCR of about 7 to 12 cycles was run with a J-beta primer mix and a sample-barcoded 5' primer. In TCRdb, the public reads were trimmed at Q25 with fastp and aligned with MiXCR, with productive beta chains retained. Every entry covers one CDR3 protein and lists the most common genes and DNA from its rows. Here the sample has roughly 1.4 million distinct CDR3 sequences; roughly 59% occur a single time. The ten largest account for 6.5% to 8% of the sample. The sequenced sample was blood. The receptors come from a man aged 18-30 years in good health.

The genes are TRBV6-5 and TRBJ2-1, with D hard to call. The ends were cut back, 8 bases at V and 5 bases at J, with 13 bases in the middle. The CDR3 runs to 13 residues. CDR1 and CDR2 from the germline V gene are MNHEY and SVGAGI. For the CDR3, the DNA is TGTGCCAGCGGCCCCAACAGAGACAATGAGCAGTTCTTC. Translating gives CASGPNRDNEQFF.

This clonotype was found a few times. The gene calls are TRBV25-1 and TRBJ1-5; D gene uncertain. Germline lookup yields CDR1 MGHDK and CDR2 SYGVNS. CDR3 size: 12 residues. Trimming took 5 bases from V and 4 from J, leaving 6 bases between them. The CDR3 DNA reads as TGTGCCAGCAGTTGGGCGAATCAGCCCCAGCATTTT. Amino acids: CASSWANQPQHF.

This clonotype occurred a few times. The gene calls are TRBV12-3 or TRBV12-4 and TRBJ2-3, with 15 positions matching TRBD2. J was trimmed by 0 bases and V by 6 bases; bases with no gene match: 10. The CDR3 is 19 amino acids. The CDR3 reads CASSPGLAGGRTSTDTQYF. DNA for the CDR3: TGTGCCAGCAGCCCGGGACTAGCGGGGGGTCGAACTAGCACAGATACGCAGTATTTT.

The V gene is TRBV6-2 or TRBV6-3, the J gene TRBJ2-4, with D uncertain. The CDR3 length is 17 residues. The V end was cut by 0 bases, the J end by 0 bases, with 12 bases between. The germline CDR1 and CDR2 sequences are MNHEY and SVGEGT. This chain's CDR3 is CASSYSLTELAKNIQYF. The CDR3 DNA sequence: TGTGCCAGCAGTTACTCCCTTACAGAACTAGCCAAAAACATTCAGTACTTC.

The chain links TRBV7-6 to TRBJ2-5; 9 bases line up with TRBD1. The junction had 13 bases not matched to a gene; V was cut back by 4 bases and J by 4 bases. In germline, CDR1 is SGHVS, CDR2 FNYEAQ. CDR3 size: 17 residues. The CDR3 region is CASSSWTGDQEGETQYF. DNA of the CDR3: TGTGCCAGCAGCTCTTGGACAGGGGACCAAGAAGGAGAGACCCAGTACTTC.

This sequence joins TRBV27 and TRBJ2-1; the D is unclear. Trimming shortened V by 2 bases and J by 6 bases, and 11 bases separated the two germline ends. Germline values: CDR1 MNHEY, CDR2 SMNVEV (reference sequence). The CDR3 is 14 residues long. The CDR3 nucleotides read TGTGCCAGCAGTTTAATCCCCCCGGGCAATGAGCAGTTCTTC. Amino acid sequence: CASSLIPPGNEQFF.

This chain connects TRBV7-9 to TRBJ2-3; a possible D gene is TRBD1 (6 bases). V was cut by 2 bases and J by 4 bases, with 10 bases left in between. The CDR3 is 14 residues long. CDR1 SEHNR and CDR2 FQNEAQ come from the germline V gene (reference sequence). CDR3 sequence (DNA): TGTGCCAGCAGCTTATTGGGGGCCCCAGATACGCAGTATTTT. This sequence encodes CASSLLGAPDTQYF.

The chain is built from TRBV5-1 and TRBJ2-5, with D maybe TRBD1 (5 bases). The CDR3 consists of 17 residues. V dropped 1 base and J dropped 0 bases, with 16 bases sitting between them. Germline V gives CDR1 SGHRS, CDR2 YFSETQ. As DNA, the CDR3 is TGCGCCAGCAGCTTGCCCTTCGAACAGGCCGACCAAGAGACCCAGTACTTC. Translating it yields CASSLPFEQADQETQYF.

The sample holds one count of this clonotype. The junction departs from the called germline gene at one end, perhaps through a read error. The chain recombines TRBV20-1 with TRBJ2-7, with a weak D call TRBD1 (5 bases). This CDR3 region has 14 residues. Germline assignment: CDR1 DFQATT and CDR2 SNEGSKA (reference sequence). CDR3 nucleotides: TGCAGTGCTAGAGCTCCTGGGGCCCCAGGTTTGTGGAACTTC. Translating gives CSARAPGAPGLWNF.

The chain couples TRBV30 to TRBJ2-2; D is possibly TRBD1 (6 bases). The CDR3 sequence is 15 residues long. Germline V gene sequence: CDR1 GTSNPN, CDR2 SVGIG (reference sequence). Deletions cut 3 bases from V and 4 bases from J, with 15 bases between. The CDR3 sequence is CAWSFNRQATGELFF. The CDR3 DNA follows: TGTGCCTGGAGCTTCAATCGACAGGCCACCGGGGAGCTGTTTTTT.

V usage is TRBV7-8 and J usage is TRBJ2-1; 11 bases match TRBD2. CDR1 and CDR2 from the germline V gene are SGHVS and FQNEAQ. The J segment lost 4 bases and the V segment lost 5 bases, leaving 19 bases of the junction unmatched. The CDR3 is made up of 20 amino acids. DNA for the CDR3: TGTGCCAGCAGCCCCATCCTTCTAGCGGGGGGTACTCTAAAATACAATGAGCAGTTCTTC. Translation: CASSPILLAGGTLKYNEQFF.

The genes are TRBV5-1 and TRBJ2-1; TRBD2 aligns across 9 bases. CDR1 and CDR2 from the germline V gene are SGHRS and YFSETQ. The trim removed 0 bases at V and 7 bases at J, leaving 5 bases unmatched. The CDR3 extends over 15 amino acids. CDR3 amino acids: CASSLGTSEWNEQFF. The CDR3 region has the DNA TGCGCCAGCAGCTTGGGGACTAGCGAGTGGAATGAGCAGTTCTTC.

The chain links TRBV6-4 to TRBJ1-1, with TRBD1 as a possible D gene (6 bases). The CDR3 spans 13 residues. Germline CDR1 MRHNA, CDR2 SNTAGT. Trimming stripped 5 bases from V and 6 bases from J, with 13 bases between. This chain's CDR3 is CASSLWGAAEAFF. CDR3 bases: TGTGCCAGCAGTCTTTGGGGGGCAGCTGAAGCTTTCTTT.

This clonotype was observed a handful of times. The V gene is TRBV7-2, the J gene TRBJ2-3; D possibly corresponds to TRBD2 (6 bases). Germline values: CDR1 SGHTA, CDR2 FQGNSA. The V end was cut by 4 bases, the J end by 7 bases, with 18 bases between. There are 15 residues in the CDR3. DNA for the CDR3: TGTGCCAGCAGCTCCACTGTGGGGCGGGGAAATACGCAGTATTTT. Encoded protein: CASSSTVGRGNTQYF.

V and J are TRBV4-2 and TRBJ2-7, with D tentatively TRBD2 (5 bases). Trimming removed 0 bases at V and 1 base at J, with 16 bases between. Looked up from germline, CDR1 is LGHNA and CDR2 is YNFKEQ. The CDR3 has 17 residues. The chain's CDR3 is CASSQDQQDLTSYEQYF. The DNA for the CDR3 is TGTGCCAGCAGCCAAGATCAGCAGGACTTGACTTCCTACGAGCAGTACTTC.

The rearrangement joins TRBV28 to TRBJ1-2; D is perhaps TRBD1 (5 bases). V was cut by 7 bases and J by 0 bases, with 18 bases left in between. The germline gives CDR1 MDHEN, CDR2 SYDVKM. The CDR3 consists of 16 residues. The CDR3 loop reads CASTALGLPPNYGYTF. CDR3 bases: TGTGCCAGCACCGCCCTGGGGCTACCTCCTAACTATGGCTACACCTTC.

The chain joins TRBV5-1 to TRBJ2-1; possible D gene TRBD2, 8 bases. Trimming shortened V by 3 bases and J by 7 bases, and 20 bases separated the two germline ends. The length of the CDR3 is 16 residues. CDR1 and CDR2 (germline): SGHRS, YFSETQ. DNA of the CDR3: TGCGCCAGCAGCTCCCCAGGGGGGACTAGGGTAAATGAGCAGTTCTTC. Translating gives CASSSPGGTRVNEQFF.

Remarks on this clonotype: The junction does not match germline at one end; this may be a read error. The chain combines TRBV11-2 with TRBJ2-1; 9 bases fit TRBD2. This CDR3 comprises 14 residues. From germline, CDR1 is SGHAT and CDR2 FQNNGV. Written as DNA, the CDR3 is TGTGTCAGCAGCTTCGGGACTAGCTCGGGTGAGCAGTTCTTC. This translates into CVSSFGTSSGEQFF.

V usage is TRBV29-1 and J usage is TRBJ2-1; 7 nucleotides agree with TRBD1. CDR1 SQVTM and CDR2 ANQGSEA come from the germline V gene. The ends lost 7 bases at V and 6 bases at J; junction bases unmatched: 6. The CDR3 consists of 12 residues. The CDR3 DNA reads TGCAGCGCTCCCTCAGGGGGCAATGAGCAGTTCTTC. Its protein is CSAPSGGNEQFF.

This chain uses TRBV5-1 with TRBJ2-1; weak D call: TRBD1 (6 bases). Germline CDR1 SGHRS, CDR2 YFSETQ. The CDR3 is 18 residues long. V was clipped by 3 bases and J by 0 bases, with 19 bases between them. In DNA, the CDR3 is TGCGCCAGCAGCTCCCCGTCCAGGGGCGGAAGCTCCTACAATGAGCAGTTCTTC. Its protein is CASSSPSRGGSSYNEQFF.

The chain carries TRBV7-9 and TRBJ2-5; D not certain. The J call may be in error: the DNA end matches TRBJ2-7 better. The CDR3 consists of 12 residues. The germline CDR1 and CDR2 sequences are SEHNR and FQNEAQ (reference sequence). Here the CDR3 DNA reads TGTGCCAGCAGCGAAAGCGTCTACGAGCAGTACTTC. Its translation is CASSESVYEQYF.

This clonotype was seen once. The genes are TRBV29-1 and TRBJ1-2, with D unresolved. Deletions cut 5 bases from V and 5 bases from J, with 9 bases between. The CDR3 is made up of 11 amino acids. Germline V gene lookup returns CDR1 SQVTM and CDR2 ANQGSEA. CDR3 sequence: CSVRSEYGYTF. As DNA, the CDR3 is TGCAGCGTTAGGTCAGAGTATGGCTACACCTTC.

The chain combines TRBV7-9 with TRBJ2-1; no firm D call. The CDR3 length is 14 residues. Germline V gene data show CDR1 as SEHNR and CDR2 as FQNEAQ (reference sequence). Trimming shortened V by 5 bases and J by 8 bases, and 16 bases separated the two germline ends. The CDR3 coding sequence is TGTGCCAGCAGCGTAGGGCTTGGGGAAGATGAGCAGTTCTTC. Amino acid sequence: CASSVGLGEDEQFF.

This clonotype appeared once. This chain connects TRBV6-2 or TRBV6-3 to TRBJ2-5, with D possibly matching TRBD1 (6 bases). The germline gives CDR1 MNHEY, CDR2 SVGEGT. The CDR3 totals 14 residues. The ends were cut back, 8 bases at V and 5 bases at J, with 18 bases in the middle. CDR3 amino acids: CASRIDRWGETQYF. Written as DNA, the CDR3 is TGTGCCAGCCGGATTGACAGGTGGGGTGAGACCCAGTACTTC.

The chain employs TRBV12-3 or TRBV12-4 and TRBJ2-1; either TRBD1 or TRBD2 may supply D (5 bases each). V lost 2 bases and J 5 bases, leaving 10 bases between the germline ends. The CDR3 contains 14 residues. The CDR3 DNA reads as TGTGCCAGCAGTTTAAGGGACCACAACAATGAGCAGTTCTTC. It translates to CASSLRDHNNEQFF.

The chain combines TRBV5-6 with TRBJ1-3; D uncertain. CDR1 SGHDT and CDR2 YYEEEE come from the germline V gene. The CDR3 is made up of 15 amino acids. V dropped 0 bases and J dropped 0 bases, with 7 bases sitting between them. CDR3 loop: CASSLDRVSGNTIYF. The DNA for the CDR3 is TGTGCCAGCAGCTTGGATCGGGTCTCTGGAAACACCATATATTTT.

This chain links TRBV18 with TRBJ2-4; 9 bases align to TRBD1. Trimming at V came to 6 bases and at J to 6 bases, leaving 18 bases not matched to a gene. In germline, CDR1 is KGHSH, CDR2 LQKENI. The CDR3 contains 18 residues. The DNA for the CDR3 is TGTGCCAGCTCTCCAACCACCGGGACAGGGTCCATCACAAACATTCAGTACTTC. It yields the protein CASSPTTGTGSITNIQYF.

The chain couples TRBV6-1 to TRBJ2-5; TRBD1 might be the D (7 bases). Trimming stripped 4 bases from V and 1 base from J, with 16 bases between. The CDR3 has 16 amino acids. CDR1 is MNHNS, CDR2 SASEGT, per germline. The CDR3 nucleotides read TGTGCCAGCAGTGTAAACCCCAGGGGGGTCCAAGAGACCCAGTACTTC. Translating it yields CASSVNPRGVQETQYF.

The CDR3 here is CATSRVAGGNYGYTF. CDR3 in DNA: TGTGCCACCAGCAGAGTGGCAGGGGGCAACTATGGCTACACCTTC. This chain joins TRBV15 and TRBJ1-2; 8 bases are shared with TRBD1. This CDR3 spans 15 amino acids. CDR1 LNHNV and CDR2 YYDKDF come from the germline V gene (reference sequence). V shed 1 base, J shed 2 bases, and the junction held 3 bases outside the gene matches.